This TCR beta chain was documented in a study of blood T cells in healthy people across ages. Findings and limits, study-wide: There were more naive CD4+ cells and higher diversity in long-lived donors than in aged donors. Unsorted PBMC material precluded a definitive naive versus antigen-experienced comparison. Per million T cells, TCR beta diversity dropped about linearly as age rose.

A second PCR of 7 to 11 cycles used a sample-barcoded 5' primer and a J-beta primer mix. Each cDNA was tagged by a template-switch adaptor containing 12 random nucleotides. TCRdb analysed the 5' RACE reads with MiXCR anew, one entry per CDR3 protein. The repertoire holds 550,000 to 700,000 distinct CDR3 sequences, roughly 29% seen once, with about 18% in the top ten. Trimming removed 4 bases at V and 4 bases at J, with 8 bases between. Germline V lookup: CDR1 SQVTM, CDR2 ANQGSEA. The CDR3 is 13 amino acids. This clonotype was observed a handful of times. Its antigen remains unknown. Sequencing was carried out using blood. This TCR was sampled from a woman aged 70-85 years in good health. This chain uses TRBV29-1 with TRBJ2-6; D not resolved. In nucleotides, the CDR3 is TGCAGCGTTGTGTCCTCCGGGGCCAACGTCCTGACTTTC. Translated: CSVVSSGANVLTF.